These 24 T cell receptor beta chains were sequenced from one sample in a study of identical twins. Each CDR3 protein is one row after TCRdb ran MiXCR on the 5' RACE reads. Of 350,000 or so distinct CDR3 sequences listed, 10% to 15% were seen once; the top ten hold around 7.2%. These data also formed part of another study, on yellow fever vaccine responses in identical twins.

The material sequenced was CD8+ T cells sorted from blood. These receptors all stem from a woman aged 18-29 years in good health.

The chain employs TRBV7-8 and TRBJ2-1; D perhaps matches TRBD1 (6 bases). Trimming stripped 6 bases from V and 7 bases from J, with 19 bases between. The CDR3 runs to 15 residues. Germline V gene lookup returns CDR1 SGHVS and CDR2 FQNEAQ. CDR3 in amino acids: CASRFSLRGRNEQFF. DNA for the CDR3: TGTGCCAGCAGGTTCTCGCTCAGGGGCAGGAATGAGCAGTTCTTC.

This clonotype was seen repeatedly, ten times or more. This chain connects TRBV5-6 to TRBJ2-4, with D possibly being TRBD1 (5 bases). The CDR3 extends over 13 amino acids. Trimming left V 0 bases short and J 8 bases short, with 9 bases between. Germline CDR1 reads SGHDT; CDR2 reads YYEEEE. For the CDR3, the DNA is TGTGCCAGCAGCTTGGGGGGCCAGGACATTCAGTACTTC. This translates into CASSLGGQDIQYF.

This clonotype was detected a few times. The chain uses TRBV5-6 and TRBJ2-5; D may correspond to TRBD1 or TRBD2 (5 bases each). This CDR3 is built from 16 residues. Germline CDR1 reads SGHDT; CDR2 reads YYEEEE. Trimming shortened V by 0 bases and J by 5 bases, and 17 bases separated the two germline ends. This chain's CDR3 is CASSLVKGSQEETQYF. The CDR3, as DNA: TGTGCCAGCAGCTTGGTAAAGGGGAGCCAAGAGGAGACCCAGTACTTC.

This clonotype has a handful of counts. The gene calls are TRBV12-3 or TRBV12-4 and TRBJ1-1; a possible D gene is TRBD1 (5 bases). This CDR3 contains 12 residues. Deletions cut 8 bases from V and 3 bases from J, with 10 bases between. The CDR3 sequence is CASGRVDTEAFF. CDR3 bases: TGTGCCAGCGGCAGGGTGGACACTGAAGCTTTCTTT.

This chain uses TRBV11-2 with TRBJ2-7; D gene unclear. The ends were cut back, 1 base at V and 2 bases at J, with 9 bases in the middle. The germline V gene encodes CDR1 SGHAT and CDR2 FQNNGV. The CDR3 is 14 residues long. CDR3 nucleotide sequence: TGTGCCAGCAGCTTAGTGGCCCGACCCTACGAGCAGTACTTC. Its translation is CASSLVARPYEQYF. Using reference TRBV11-2 and TRBJ2-7 for the parts outside the CDR3, the full variable domain is EAGVAQSPRYKIIEKRQSVAFWCNPISGHATLYWYQQILGQGPKLLIQFQNNGVVDDSQLPKDRFSAERLKGVDSTLKIQPAKLEDSAVYLCASSLVARPYEQYFGPGTRLTVT.

V is TRBV4-1 and J is TRBJ2-2, with unresolved D. Germline V CDR1 and CDR2: MGHRA, YSYEKL. Trimming removed 1 base from V and 4 bases from J, with 7 bases in between. The CDR3 contains 14 residues. The CDR3 protein is CASSQGSSTGELFF. The DNA for the CDR3 is TGCGCCAGCAGCCAAGGAAGTTCCACCGGGGAGCTGTTTTTT.

The J gene is TRBJ2-3, the V gene TRBV28; 8 bases fit TRBD2. Germline V lookup: CDR1 MDHEN, CDR2 SYDVKM. Losses at the gene ends were 7 bases for V and 5 bases for J; bases not matched to a gene: 11. The CDR3 totals 15 residues. The CDR3 bases are TGTGCCAGCAACCTTTACGGGGGGGCAAAAGATACGCAGTATTTT. It specifies CASNLYGGAKDTQYF.

The CDR3, as DNA: TGTGCCAGCAGTTTGGGGGAGCTGAGGAATGAGCAGTTCTTC. Amino acid sequence: CASSLGELRNEQFF. The chain has TRBV27 and TRBJ2-1, with D perhaps assigned TRBD1 or TRBD2 (5 bases each). Looked up from germline, CDR1 is MNHEY and CDR2 is SMNVEV (reference sequence). V lost 3 bases and J lost 7, with 13 bases in between. The CDR3 has 14 residues.

This chain connects TRBV7-7 to TRBJ2-7, with 7 bases matching TRBD1. The germline CDR1 and CDR2 sequences are SSHAT and FNYEAQ (reference sequence). The CDR3 contains 15 residues. J was trimmed by 3 bases and V by 5 bases; bases with no gene match: 10. The CDR3 bases are TGTGCCAGCAGCACGCTACCAGGGGGTGACTACGAGCAGTACTTC. Amino acids: CASSTLPGGDYEQYF. Together with reference TRBV7-7 and TRBJ2-7, the CDR3 gives the full variable domain: GAGVSQSPRYKVTKRGQDVTLRCDPISSHATLYWYQQALGQGPEFLTYFNYEAQPDKSGLPSDRFSAERPEGSISTLTIQRTEQRDSAMYRCASSTLPGGDYEQYFGPGTRLTVT.

This clonotype was seen many times. CDR3 in amino acids: CASSQDSLGLAYEQYF. The CDR3 coding sequence is TGCGCCAGCAGCCAAGATTCGCTCGGACTAGCCTACGAGCAGTACTTC. The rearrangement joins TRBV4-1 to TRBJ2-7, with 7 bases that match TRBD2. Germline values: CDR1 MGHRA, CDR2 YSYEKL. Trimming cost V 0 bases and J 2 bases; bases outside gene matches: 7. CDR3 length equals 16 residues.

V usage is TRBV7-3 and J usage is TRBJ2-1, with 8 bases fitting TRBD1. V trimming: 5 bases; J trimming: 3 bases; junction bases outside the gene matches: 3. CDR3 length: 14 residues. Germline V gene data show CDR1 as SGHTA and CDR2 as FQGTGA. The CDR3 sequence: CASSATGDYNEQFF. CDR3 coding DNA: TGTGCCAGCAGCGCGACAGGGGACTACAATGAGCAGTTCTTC.

The V and J genes are TRBV2 and TRBJ2-1; 8 bases map to TRBD1. Per germline, CDR1 SNHLY and CDR2 FYNNEI. After removal of 3 bases from V and 15 bases from J, the junction contained 4 bases not matched to a gene. The CDR3 spans 11 residues. In DNA form, the CDR3 reads TGTGCCAGCAGTGACAGGGGGCATGGGTTCTTC. Amino acids: CASSDRGHGFF.

At least ten counts were recorded for this clonotype. V gene TRBV12-3 or TRBV12-4 combines with J gene TRBJ2-2; TRBD2 matches at 10 bases. Trimming removed 5 bases from V and 7 bases from J; junction bases left unmatched: 7. There are 15 residues in the CDR3. The CDR3 bases are TGTGCCAGCAGTGAAGCGGGGGGGCCAATCGGGGAGCTGTTTTTT. Its protein is CASSEAGGPIGELFF.

The genes are TRBV7-2 and TRBJ2-2; 7 bases match TRBD2. The V gene end was trimmed by 1 base and the J gene end by 6 bases; junction bases not matched to a gene: 8. Germline V lookup: CDR1 SGHTA, CDR2 FQGNSA. The CDR3 sequence is 16 residues long. The CDR3 nucleotides are TGTGCCAGCAGCTTAGGTGTTTGGGAGGGCCCCGGGGAGCTGTTTTTT. It specifies CASSLGVWEGPGELFF.

The V gene is TRBV6-5, the J gene TRBJ2-6; possibly TRBD1 for D (6 bases). This CDR3 has 16 amino acids. Between the trimmed V and J ends, which lost 2 bases and 11 bases, there was a span of 19 bases. CDR1 is MNHEY, CDR2 SVGAGI, per germline. The CDR3 reads CASSYKWGPDSYVLTF. The CDR3 DNA follows: TGTGCCAGCAGTTACAAGTGGGGGCCCGATTCGTACGTCCTGACTTTC.

At least ten counts were recorded for this clonotype. V gene TRBV5-5 combines with J gene TRBJ1-4; D possibly corresponds to TRBD1 (5 bases). Between the trimmed V and J ends, which lost 0 bases and 10 bases, there was a span of 10 bases. The CDR3 runs 13 residues. Germline loops: CDR1 SGHKS, CDR2 YYEKEE (reference sequence). The CDR3 sequence is CASSLAAGLKLFF. CDR3 in DNA: TGTGCCAGCAGCTTGGCTGCAGGGTTAAAACTGTTTTTT.

The table lists this clonotype with a few counts. The V gene is TRBV6-1, the J gene TRBJ2-7, with 15 bases that match TRBD2. Losses at the gene ends were 10 bases for V and 4 bases for J; bases not matched to a gene: 8. Germline CDR1 MNHNS, CDR2 SASEGT. The length of the CDR3 is 15 residues. The CDR3 loop reads CATGKGLAGGYEQYF. The CDR3 region has the DNA TGTGCCACCGGAAAGGGACTAGCGGGAGGATACGAGCAGTACTTC.

The gene calls are TRBV13 and TRBJ2-1; 9 bases align to TRBD2. The CDR3 is made up of 16 amino acids. Looked up from germline, CDR1 is PRHDT and CDR2 is FYEKMQ (reference sequence). V lost 2 bases, J lost 2 bases, and 4 bases stayed unmatched. CDR3 nucleotides: TGTGCCAGCAGCTTACCGGCTAGCGGGGCCTACAATGAGCAGTTCTTC. Protein: CASSLPASGAYNEQFF.

The chain couples TRBV2 to TRBJ2-3; no definite D call. Trimming took 9 bases from V and 4 from J, leaving 17 bases between them. CDR1 and CDR2 from the germline V gene are SNHLY and FYNNEI. The CDR3 runs 14 residues. CDR3 in amino acids: CARGINRPPDTQYF. CDR3 in DNA: TGTGCCAGGGGTATAAACCGCCCACCAGATACGCAGTATTTT.

This clonotype was counted at least ten times. The rearrangement links TRBV6-1 to TRBJ1-1, with TRBD1 identical over 9 bases. Losses at the gene ends were 5 bases for V and 11 bases for J; bases not matched to a gene: 9. Germline V lookup: CDR1 MNHNS, CDR2 SASEGT. The CDR3 has 13 amino acids. For the CDR3, the DNA is TGTGCCAGCAGTCCTGGGACAGGGAGTTCGGCTTTCTTT. It encodes CASSPGTGSSAFF.

This clonotype has more than one count but fewer than ten. V gene TRBV7-3 combines with J gene TRBJ2-2; TRBD1 matches 7 bases. The germline CDR1 and CDR2 sequences are SGHTA and FQGTGA. V lost 1 base to trimming and J lost 3 bases; unmatched junction nucleotides: 5. This CDR3 has 16 amino acids. CDR3 loop: CASSLMTGIDTGELFF. The CDR3, as DNA: TGTGCCAGCAGCTTAATGACAGGGATAGACACCGGGGAGCTGTTTTTT.

The chain couples TRBV5-1 to TRBJ2-4, with 8 bases matching TRBD2. Germline CDR1 reads SGHRS; CDR2 reads YFSETQ. V shed 2 bases, J shed 3 bases, and the junction held 4 bases outside the gene matches. The CDR3 contains 15 residues. The DNA for the CDR3 is TGCGCCAGCAGCTTAGCGGGAGCGGTCAAAAACATTCAGTACTTC. The encoded protein is CASSLAGAVKNIQYF.

The rearrangement links TRBV7-2 to TRBJ2-2; D remains ambiguous. The germline V and J ends were trimmed by 5 bases and 7 bases, with 8 bases remaining between them. Germline V CDR1 and CDR2: SGHTA, FQGNSA. The CDR3 consists of 12 residues. The CDR3 bases are TGTGCCAGCAGCGGGGAAATCGGGGAGCTGTTTTTT. It is translated as CASSGEIGELFF.

This clonotype occurred a few times. The V call is TRBV29-1, the J call TRBJ1-1; maybe TRBD1 (5 bases). Per the germline V gene, CDR1 is SQVTM and CDR2 is ANQGSEA. The CDR3 is 13 residues long. Trimming removed 4 bases at V and 1 base at J, with 10 bases between. The CDR3 DNA follows: TGCAGCGTTGTTGGGACGGAGAACACTGAAGCTTTCTTT. The encoded protein is CSVVGTENTEAFF.